Given below is one T cell receptor beta chain in context. The specificity of this receptor is unknown. The input lacks base qualities; no much larger clone sits a single base away. This sample was taken from a study of CD8+CD57+ T cells in acquired aplastic anemia (dated by TCRdb to about 2018). Background for the entire study: DNA extracted from sorted CD4+ and CD8+ cells had a mean of roughly 3.4 ug, with a range of about 0.19 to 30 ug. For healthy donor samples, the average read count was about 10.8 million for CD4+ cells and around 12 million for CD8+ cells. Paper-wide results and their limitations: CD8+ Simpson's diversity did not differ significantly between patients and healthy controls (P=0.060). About 28 CD8+ CDR3 sequences were found in both patients and controls but appeared to be highly expressed in patients and within the immunodominant clones of the patients.

TCR repertoires of sorted CD4+ and CD8+ blood T cells from severe aplastic anemia patients and healthy subjects were deep-sequenced in the study. Ficoll-Paque density gradient centrifugation was used to isolate peripheral blood mononuclear cells. Before DNA extraction, CD4+ and CD8+ T cells were sorted with FACS or magnetic beads. Genomic DNA was used as template for profiling of TCR beta VDJ combinations and CDR3 sequences. An Illumina HiSeq 2000 was used for TCR repertoire sequencing. Per the source publication's procedure: TRBV/TRBJ rearrangement plots, CDR3 size and DJ length profiles, and Simpson's diversity index were used to evaluate the repertoires. The most abundant DNA sequence in the deep sequencing data was defined as the immunodominant clone. CDR3 amino acid sequences were checked for sharing between subjects and were compared against published repertoires and the VDJdb database. Through fastp at Q25 and MiXCR, TCRdb rebuilt clones from the public reads, retaining in-frame beta chains. All rows with the same CDR3 protein become a single entry with the most common DNA and genes. These V and J calls derive from TCRdb rather than the authors' analysis. The sample table contains tens of thousands of distinct CDR3 sequences; only one count was recorded for roughly half of them. Jointly, the top ten make up approximately 8.3% of the sample.

Sequenced input: sorted CD4+, CD8+, or CD8+CD57+ T cells (not recorded which) from PBMCs. The sequence came from a human donor in good health, serving as a control.

This receptor carries the CDR3 CATSIRVQFSEAFF. The bases read TGTGCCACCAGCATACGGGTTCAGTTCAGTGAAGCTTTCTTT. The rearranged segments are TRBV15 and TRBJ1-1; too little of a D gene remains to name it. The CDR3 measures 14 amino acids from cysteine to phenylalanine. Only the CDR3 region is kept as DNA, spanning 42 bases read in frame from base 1. From a lookup of the germline V gene (reference sequence), CDR1 and CDR2 are LNHNV and YYDKDF. V is reduced by 4 bases and J by 7 bases, leaving a spacing of 16 bases between them.